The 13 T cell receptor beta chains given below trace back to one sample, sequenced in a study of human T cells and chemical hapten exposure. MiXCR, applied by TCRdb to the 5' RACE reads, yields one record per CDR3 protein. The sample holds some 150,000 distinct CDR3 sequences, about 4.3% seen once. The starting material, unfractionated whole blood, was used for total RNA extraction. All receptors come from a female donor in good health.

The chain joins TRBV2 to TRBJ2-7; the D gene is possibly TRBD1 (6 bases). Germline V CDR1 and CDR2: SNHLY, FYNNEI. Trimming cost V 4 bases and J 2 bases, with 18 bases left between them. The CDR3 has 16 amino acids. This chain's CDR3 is CASSAFFGQLPYEQYF. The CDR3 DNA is TGTGCCAGCAGTGCCTTTTTCGGACAGTTGCCCTACGAGCAGTACTTC.

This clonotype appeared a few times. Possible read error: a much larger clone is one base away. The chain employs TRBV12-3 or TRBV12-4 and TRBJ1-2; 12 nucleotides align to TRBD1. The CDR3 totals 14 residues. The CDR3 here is CASSPGTGGDGDTF. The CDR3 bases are TGTGCCAGCAGTCCAGGGACAGGGGGCGATGGCGACACCTTC.

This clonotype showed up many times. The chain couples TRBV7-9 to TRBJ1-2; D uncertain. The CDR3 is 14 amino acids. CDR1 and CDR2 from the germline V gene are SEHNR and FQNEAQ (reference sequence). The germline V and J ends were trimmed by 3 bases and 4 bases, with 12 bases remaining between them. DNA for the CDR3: TGTGCCAGCAGCTTTCCTGGGCGAGGCTATGGCTACACCTTC. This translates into CASSFPGRGYGYTF.

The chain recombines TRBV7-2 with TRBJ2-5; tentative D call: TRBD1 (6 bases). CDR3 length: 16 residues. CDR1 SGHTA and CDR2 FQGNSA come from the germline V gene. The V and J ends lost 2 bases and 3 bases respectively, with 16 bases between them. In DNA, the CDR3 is TGTGCCAGCAGCTTAACCGCCGGGACACCAAAAGAGACCCAGTACTTC. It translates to CASSLTAGTPKETQYF. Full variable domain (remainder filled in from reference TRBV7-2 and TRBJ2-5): GAGVSQSPSNKVTEKGKDVELRCDPISGHTALYWYRQSLGQGLEFLIYFQGNSAPDKSGLPSDRFSAERTGGSVSTLTIQRTQQEDSAVYLCASSLTAGTPKETQYFGPGTRLLVL.

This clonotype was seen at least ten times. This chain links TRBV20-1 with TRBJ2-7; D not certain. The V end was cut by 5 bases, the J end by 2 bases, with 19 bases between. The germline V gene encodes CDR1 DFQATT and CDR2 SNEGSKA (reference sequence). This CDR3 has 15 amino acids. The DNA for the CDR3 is TGCAGTGCTCCCGACCCGACCGCAAACCCCTACGAGCAGTACTTC. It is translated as CSAPDPTANPYEQYF.

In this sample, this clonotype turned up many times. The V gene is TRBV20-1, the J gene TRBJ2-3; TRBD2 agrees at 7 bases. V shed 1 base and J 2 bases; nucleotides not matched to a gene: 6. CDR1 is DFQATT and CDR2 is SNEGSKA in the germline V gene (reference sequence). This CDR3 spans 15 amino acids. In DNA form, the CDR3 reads TGCAGTGCTAGAGGTCTAGCGGCGAACACAGATACGCAGTATTTT. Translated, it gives CSARGLAANTDTQYF.

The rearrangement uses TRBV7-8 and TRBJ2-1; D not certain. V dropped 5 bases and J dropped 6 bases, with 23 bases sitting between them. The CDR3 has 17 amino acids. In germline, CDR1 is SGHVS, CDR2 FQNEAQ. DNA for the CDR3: TGTGCCAGCAGCGTCGGATGGACGATGCATTCTTCCAATGAGCAGTTCTTC. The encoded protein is CASSVGWTMHSSNEQFF.

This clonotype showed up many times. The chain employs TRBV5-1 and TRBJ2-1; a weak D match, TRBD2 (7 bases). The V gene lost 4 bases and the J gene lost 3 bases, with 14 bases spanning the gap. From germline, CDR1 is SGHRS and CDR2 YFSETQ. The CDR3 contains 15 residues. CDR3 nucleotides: TGCGCCAGCAGCCGAGGGGGGGGCGTCTACAATGAGCAGTTCTTC. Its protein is CASSRGGGVYNEQFF.

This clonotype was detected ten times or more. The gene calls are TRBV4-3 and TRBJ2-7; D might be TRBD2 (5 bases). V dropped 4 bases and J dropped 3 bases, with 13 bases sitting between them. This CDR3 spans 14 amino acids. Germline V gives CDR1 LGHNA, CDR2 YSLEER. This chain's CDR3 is CASSLEDGNYEQYF. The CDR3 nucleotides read TGCGCCAGCAGCCTGGAGGACGGAAACTACGAGCAGTACTTC.

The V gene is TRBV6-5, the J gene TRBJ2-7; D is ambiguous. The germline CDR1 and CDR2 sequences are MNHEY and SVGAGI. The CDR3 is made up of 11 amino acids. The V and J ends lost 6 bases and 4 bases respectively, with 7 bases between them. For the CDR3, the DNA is TGTGCCAGCAGCTGCGCTTACGAGCAGTACTTC. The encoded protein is CASSCAYEQYF.

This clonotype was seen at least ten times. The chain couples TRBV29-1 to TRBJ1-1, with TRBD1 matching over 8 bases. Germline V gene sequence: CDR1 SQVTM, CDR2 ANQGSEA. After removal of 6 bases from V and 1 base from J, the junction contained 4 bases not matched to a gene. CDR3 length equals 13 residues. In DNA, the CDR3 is TGCAGCGTACGAGGACAGGGGAACACTGAAGCTTTCTTT. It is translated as CSVRGQGNTEAFF.

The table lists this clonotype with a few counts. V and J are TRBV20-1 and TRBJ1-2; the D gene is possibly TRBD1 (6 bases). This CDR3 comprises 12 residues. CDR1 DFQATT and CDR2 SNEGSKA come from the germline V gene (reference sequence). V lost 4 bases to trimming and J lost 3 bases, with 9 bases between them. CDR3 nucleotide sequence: TGCAGTGCTAAGGACAGTTACTATGGCTACACCTTC. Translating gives CSAKDSYYGYTF.

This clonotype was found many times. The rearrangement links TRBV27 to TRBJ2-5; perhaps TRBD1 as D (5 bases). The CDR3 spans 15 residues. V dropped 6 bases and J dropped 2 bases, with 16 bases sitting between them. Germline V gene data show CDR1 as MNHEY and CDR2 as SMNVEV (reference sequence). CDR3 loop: CASRLVGPRQETQYF. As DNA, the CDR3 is TGTGCCAGCAGGTTGGTGGGGCCCAGACAAGAGACCCAGTACTTC.